These T cell receptor beta chains were read from a single sample in a study of CD8 T cells in ankylosing spondylitis. MiXCR, run by TCRdb on the 5' RACE reads, gives a single entry per CDR3 protein. The sample has a few hundred thousand distinct CDR3 sequences; around 22% are singletons. Sample: blood, either unsorted or a sorted T cell fraction (not recorded which). These receptor sequences come from a male donor with ankylosing spondylitis. The CDR3 runs from the conserved cysteine through the conserved F or W. Each record gives: J gene, clone size, V gene, D gene, CDR3 protein, CDR3 DNA. A D gene is named only where the DNA matches it firmly. Clone size is given for some rows only: seen once, a few or many times, or a class if the clone is expanded.

>TRBJ2-1|.|TRBV28|TRBD1
CASSLRTGTNEQFF
TGTGCCAGCAGTCTCCGGACAGGGACCAATGAGCAGTTCTTC
>TRBJ2-3|few|TRBV7-6|TRBD2
CASSHGTSGDTASTDTQYF
TGTGCCAGCAGCCACGGGACTAGCGGAGACACCGCTAGCACAGATACGCAGTATTTT
>TRBJ2-1|once|TRBV20-1|.
CSAQPADLSYNEQFF
TGCAGTGCCCAACCAGCGGATCTCTCCTACAATGAGCAGTTCTTC
>TRBJ2-2|many|TRBV29-1|TRBD2
CSAGSGRGTGELFF
TGCAGCGCAGGAAGCGGGAGGGGCACCGGGGAGCTGTTTTTT
>TRBJ1-5|few|TRBV4-1|TRBD1
CASSPSEAKGGQQPQHF
TGCGCCAGCAGCCCTTCCGAAGCCAAAGGGGGCCAACAGCCCCAGCATTTT
>TRBJ2-3|few|TRBV6-5|.
CASSYGRRRRTDTQYF
TGTGCCAGCAGTTACGGTCGCAGGAGACGCACAGATACGCAGTATTTT
>TRBJ1-1|.|TRBV6-1|.
CASSATPGGAAFF
TGTGCCAGCAGCGCCACCCCCGGGGGTGCAGCTTTCTTT
>TRBJ2-2|.|TRBV4-2|.
CASSQAPQGIGELFF
TGTGCCAGCAGCCAAGCCCCCCAGGGAATCGGGGAGCTGTTTTTT
>TRBJ1-1|.|TRBV6-1|.
CASSEQLPTEAFF
TGTGCCAGCAGTGAACAACTCCCCACTGAAGCTTTCTTT
>TRBJ2-5|.|TRBV7-2|TRBD1
CASSTGQGIETQYF
TGTGCCAGCAGCACGGGACAGGGGATCGAGACCCAGTACTTC
>TRBJ2-1|.|TRBV20-1|TRBD2
CSARVRTSGVSYNEQFF
TGCAGTGCTAGAGTCAGGACTAGCGGGGTCTCCTACAATGAGCAGTTCTTC
>TRBJ1-2|few|TRBV6-5|TRBD1
CASSSSTSTGAFYGYTF
TGTGCCAGCAGTTCGTCCACCTCGACAGGGGCCTTCTATGGCTACACCTTC
>TRBJ2-1|.|TRBV19|.
CASSIWGQGDSEQFF
TGTGCCAGTAGTATCTGGGGCCAGGGAGACAGTGAGCAGTTCTTC
>TRBJ2-7|few|TRBV5-1|TRBD2
CASSIRLAGAYEQYF
TGCGCCAGCAGCATCAGACTAGCGGGAGCCTACGAGCAGTACTTC
>TRBJ1-5|many|TRBV5-1|.
CASSFSGAANQPQHF
TGCGCCAGCAGCTTCTCCGGTGCAGCTAATCAGCCCCAGCATTTT
>TRBJ2-3|.|TRBV7-8|.
CASSPFRGSYTDTQYF
TGTGCCAGCAGCCCGTTTAGGGGGAGCTACACAGATACGCAGTATTTT
>TRBJ2-3|.|TRBV20-1|TRBD1
CSGVRDRVTDTQYF
TGCAGTGGCGTCCGGGACAGGGTTACAGATACGCAGTATTTT
>TRBJ2-1|.|TRBV14|TRBD2
CASSQAGLAGHEQFF
TGTGCCAGCAGCCAGGCTGGACTAGCGGGGCATGAGCAGTTCTTC
>TRBJ1-1|.|TRBV4-2|.
CASSKARRGVTEAFF
TGTGCCAGCAGCAAAGCCCGCCGGGGGGTTACTGAAGCTTTCTTT
>TRBJ2-3|few|TRBV4-2|.
CASSRLGTDTQYF
TGTGCCAGCAGCCGGCTCGGCACAGATACGCAGTATTTT
>TRBJ2-7|.|TRBV7-2|TRBD2
CASSLASGRAYEQYF
TGTGCCAGCAGCTTGGCTAGCGGGAGGGCCTACGAGCAGTACTTC
>TRBJ2-1|many|TRBV20-1|.
CSARSGWVEQFF
TGCAGTGCTAGGTCAGGGTGGGTCGAGCAGTTCTTC
>TRBJ2-1|.|TRBV10-3|TRBD2
CAIRETSGRRNEQFF
TGTGCCATCAGGGAGACTAGCGGGAGGAGGAATGAGCAGTTCTTC
>TRBJ1-4|.|TRBV6-1|TRBD1
CASSPGTDYLATNEKLFF
TGTGCCAGCAGTCCCGGGACAGATTACCTTGCAACTAATGAAAAACTGTTTTTT
>TRBJ1-1|.|TRBV6-2/TRBV6-3|TRBD1
CASSKPGTGNTEAFF
TGTGCCAGCAGCAAGCCCGGGACAGGGAACACTGAAGCTTTCTTT
>TRBJ2-1|.|TRBV18|TRBD2
CASSPPSGMGDNEQFF
TGTGCCAGCTCACCACCGAGCGGGATGGGTGACAATGAGCAGTTCTTC